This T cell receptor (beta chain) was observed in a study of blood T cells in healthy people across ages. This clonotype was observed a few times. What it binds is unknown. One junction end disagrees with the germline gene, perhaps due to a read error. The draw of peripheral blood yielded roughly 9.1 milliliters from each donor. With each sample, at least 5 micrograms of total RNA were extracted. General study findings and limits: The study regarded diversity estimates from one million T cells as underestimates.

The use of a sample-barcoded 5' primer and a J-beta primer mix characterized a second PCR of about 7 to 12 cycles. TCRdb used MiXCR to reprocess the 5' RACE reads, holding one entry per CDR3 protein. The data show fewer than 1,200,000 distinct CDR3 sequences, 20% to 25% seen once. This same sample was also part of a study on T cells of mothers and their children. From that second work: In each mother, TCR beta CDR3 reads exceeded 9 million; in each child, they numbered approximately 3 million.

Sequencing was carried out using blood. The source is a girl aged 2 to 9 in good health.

The CDR3 coding sequence is TGTGCCAGCAGCGCCGGTCCGGACAGCGCAAACACAGATGCGCAGTATTTT. Translating gives CASSAGPDSANTDAQYF. The rearrangement links TRBV9 to TRBJ2-3; possibly TRBD1 for D (6 bases). This CDR3 is built from 17 residues. From germline, CDR1 is SGDLS and CDR2 YYNGEE.